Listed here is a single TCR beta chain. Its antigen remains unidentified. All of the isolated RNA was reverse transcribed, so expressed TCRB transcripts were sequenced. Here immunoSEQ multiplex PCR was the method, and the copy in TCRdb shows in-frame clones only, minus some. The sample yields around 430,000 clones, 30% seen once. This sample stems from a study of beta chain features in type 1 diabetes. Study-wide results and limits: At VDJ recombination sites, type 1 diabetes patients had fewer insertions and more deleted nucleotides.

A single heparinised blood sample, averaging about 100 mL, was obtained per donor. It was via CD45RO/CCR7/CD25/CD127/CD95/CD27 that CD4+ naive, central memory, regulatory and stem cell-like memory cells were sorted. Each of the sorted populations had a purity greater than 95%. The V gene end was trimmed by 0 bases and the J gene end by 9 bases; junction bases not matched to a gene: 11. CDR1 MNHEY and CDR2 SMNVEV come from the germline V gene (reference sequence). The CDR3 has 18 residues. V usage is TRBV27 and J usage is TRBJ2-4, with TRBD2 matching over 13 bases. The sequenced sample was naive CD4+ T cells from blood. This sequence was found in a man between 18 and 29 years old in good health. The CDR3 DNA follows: TGTGCCAGCAGTTTATCCTCCCGGACTAGCGGGAGCTCGGCCATTCAGTACTTC. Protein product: CASSLSSRTSGSSAIQYF.